Sequencing of this T cell receptor (beta chain) was carried out in a study of long-term antiretroviral therapy in people with HIV. Study results and limitations: Dominant in the repertoire at all time points were clones expanded before ART. The study found narrower CDR3 length ranges in HIV repertoires than in controls.

Worth noting for this clone: Its cognate antigen is unknown.

Version v3.0 of the immunoSEQ assay was performed at survey level. Sequencing used immunoSEQ multiplex PCR; TCRdb keeps in-frame clones, though not all of them. The table has about 38,000 clones, 75% to 90% seen once. CDR3 length: 14 amino acids. The ends lost 5 bases at V and 2 bases at J; junction bases unmatched: 4. From germline, CDR1 is SGHTA and CDR2 FQGNSA. The receptor's source is a man younger than 35 with HIV. This rearrangement joins TRBV7-2 to TRBJ2-5; 8 positions match TRBD2. The specimen comprised unsorted PBMCs, sampled 1.5 years after starting antiretroviral therapy. Here the CDR3 DNA reads TGTGCCAGCAGCCCCGGGGGGGGTCAAGAGACCCAGTACTTC. Its translation: CASSPGGGQETQYF.